The 9 T cell receptor beta chains below were found in one sample sequenced in a study of radiotherapy plus CTLA-4 blockade in lung cancer. Produced via immunoSEQ multiplex PCR; TCRdb's table is partial and in-frame only. The sample gives over 85,000 clones, 88% of which show up once; 4% to 6% is in the top ten. Material: peripheral blood, obtained from a patient treated with radiotherapy plus ipilimumab. Receptor source: a human donor with non-small cell lung cancer that progressed on radiotherapy plus ipilimumab.

The sample holds one count of this clone. The chain uses TRBV10-1 and TRBJ1-1, with TRBD1 as a possible D gene (5 bases). V was trimmed by 6 bases and J by 1 base, leaving 9 bases between them. The CDR3 spans 13 residues. Germline lookup yields CDR1 WNHNN and CDR2 SYGVQD (reference sequence). The CDR3 here is CASSRQRNTEAFF. The CDR3 DNA follows: TGCGCCAGCAGCCGACAGAGGAACACTGAAGCTTTCTTT.

This chain links TRBV5-6 with TRBJ2-7, with TRBD2 matching over 10 bases. Losses at the gene ends were 1 base for V and 8 bases for J; bases not matched to a gene: 12. Germline V lookup: CDR1 SGHDT, CDR2 YYEEEE. The length of the CDR3 is 16 residues. The CDR3 bases are TGTGCCAGCAGCTTGTGGCTAGCGGGAGTAGTGGGGAAGCAGTACTTC. Translated: CASSLWLAGVVGKQYF.

CDR3 sequence (DNA): TGTGCCAGCAGCCCCCGAGGGGACGAGCAGTACTTC. Amino acids: CASSPRGDEQYF. J is TRBJ2-7 and V is TRBV7-2, with D possibly being TRBD1 or TRBD2 (5 bases each). Germline assignment: CDR1 SGHTA and CDR2 FQGNSA. The CDR3 is made up of 12 amino acids. V shed 5 bases and J shed 5 bases, with 10 bases lying between them.

This chain joins TRBV5-1 and TRBJ1-3; TRBD1 is a possible D gene (6 bases). Deletions cut 3 bases from V and 4 bases from J, with 17 bases between. Germline V gene lookup returns CDR1 SGHRS and CDR2 YFSETQ. The length of the CDR3 is 16 residues. The chain's CDR3 is CASSYFPGQEGNTIYF. The CDR3 DNA reads TGCGCCAGCAGCTATTTTCCGGGACAAGAAGGAAACACCATATATTTT.

This clone was counted a single time. Its ends do not fully match the called genes, so a read error is possible. The V gene is TRBV5-1, the J gene TRBJ2-5, with D maybe TRBD1 (6 bases). Germline-derived CDR1 and CDR2 are SGHRS and YFSETQ. The CDR3 consists of 16 residues. The CDR3 sequence: CASSWRTAAPREAQYF. CDR3 DNA sequence: TGCGCCAGCAGCTGGCGGACAGCCGCACCAAGAGAGGCCCAGTACTTC.

The genes are TRBV5-1 and TRBJ2-1, with 9 bases identical to TRBD1. The CDR3 totals 15 residues. Looked up from germline, CDR1 is SGHRS and CDR2 is YFSETQ. The trim removed 0 bases at V and 6 bases at J, leaving 4 bases unmatched. CDR3 coding DNA: TGCGCCAGCAGCTTGGGACAGGGGGGCTCCAATGAGCAGTTCTTC. Protein sequence: CASSLGQGGSNEQFF.

The chain joins TRBV10-3 to TRBJ2-1; D ambiguous. The CDR3 spans 12 residues. Germline V gene lookup returns CDR1 ENHRY and CDR2 SYGVKD. V lost 6 bases to trimming and J lost 10 bases, with 13 bases between them. DNA of the CDR3: TGTGCCATCAGCACCTTTTTAAACGAGCAGTTCTTC. Its translation: CAISTFLNEQFF.

This chain joins TRBV29-1 and TRBJ2-1, with 10 positions matching TRBD2. Germline V gene lookup returns CDR1 SQVTM and CDR2 ANQGSEA. V shed 3 bases and J 3 bases; nucleotides not matched to a gene: 8. The CDR3 consists of 16 residues. The CDR3 bases are TGCAGCGTTGAGTGGCTATTAGCGGGAGGCTACAATGAGCAGTTCTTC. It specifies CSVEWLLAGGYNEQFF.

This chain joins TRBV5-1 and TRBJ2-7, with 12 bases aligning to TRBD2. J was trimmed by 4 bases and V by 4 bases; bases with no gene match: 6. The germline V gene encodes CDR1 SGHRS and CDR2 YFSETQ. This CDR3 spans 15 amino acids. The CDR3 DNA is TGCGCCAGCAGCCTCAGCGGGACTAGCGGGTACGAGCAGTACTTC. This sequence encodes CASSLSGTSGYEQYF.